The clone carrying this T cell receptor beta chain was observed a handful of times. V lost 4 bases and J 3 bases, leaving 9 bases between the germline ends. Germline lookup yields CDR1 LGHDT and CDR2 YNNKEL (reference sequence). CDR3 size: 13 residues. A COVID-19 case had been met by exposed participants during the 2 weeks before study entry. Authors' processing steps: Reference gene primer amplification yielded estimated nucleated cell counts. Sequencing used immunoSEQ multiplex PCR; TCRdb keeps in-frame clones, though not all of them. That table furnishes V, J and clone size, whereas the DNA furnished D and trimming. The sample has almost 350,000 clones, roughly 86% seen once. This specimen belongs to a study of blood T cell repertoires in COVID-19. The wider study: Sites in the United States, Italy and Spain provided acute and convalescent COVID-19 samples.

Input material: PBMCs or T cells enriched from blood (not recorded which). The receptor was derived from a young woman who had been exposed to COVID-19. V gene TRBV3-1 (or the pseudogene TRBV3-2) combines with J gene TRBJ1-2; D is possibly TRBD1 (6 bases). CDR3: CASSLGQHYGYTF. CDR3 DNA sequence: TGTGCCAGCAGCCTCGGACAGCACTATGGCTACACCTTC.